These 17 T cell receptor beta chains share one sample of origin, sequenced in a study of blood T cell repertoires in COVID-19. Here immunoSEQ multiplex PCR was the method, and the copy in TCRdb shows in-frame clones only, minus some. The data contain 350,000 to 400,000 clones, roughly 87% of them seen just once; the ten biggest clones take up approximately 3.1%. Sequenced: PBMCs or T cells enriched from blood (not recorded which). The receptor source for this set is a woman aged 25 to 39 who had recovered from COVID-19.

V usage is TRBV10-3 and J usage is TRBJ2-7; 8 bases fit TRBD2. CDR1 ENHRY and CDR2 SYGVKD come from the germline V gene. The CDR3 runs 13 residues. The trim removed 4 bases at V and 4 bases at J, leaving 3 bases unmatched. CDR3 sequence (DNA): TGTGCCATCAGTGGTGCTAGCGGGTACGAGCAGTACTTC. The encoded protein is CAISGASGYEQYF.

The chain is built from TRBV28 and TRBJ2-7; 10 bases align to TRBD1. The trim removed 2 bases at V and 9 bases at J, leaving 7 bases unmatched. Germline loops: CDR1 MDHEN, CDR2 SYDVKM. The CDR3 length is 14 residues. The CDR3 DNA follows: TGTGCCAGCAGTTTACCCGACAGGGGGCTACGGCAGTACTTC. It translates to CASSLPDRGLRQYF.

The rearrangement links TRBV29-1 to TRBJ2-5; D is perhaps TRBD2 (6 bases). CDR3 length: 14 residues. Germline V gene sequence: CDR1 SQVTM, CDR2 ANQGSEA. Trimming took off 1 base at V and 3 bases at J, with 12 bases between the two ends. The CDR3 here is CSVEGLTGEETQYF. The CDR3, as DNA: TGCAGCGTTGAAGGGTTAACGGGAGAAGAGACCCAGTACTTC.

This clone was found once. The DNA of the CDR3 is TGTGCCAGCAGCTCCCAATGGGGGGGAAAAAGCAGTAATTCACCCCTCCACTTT. It codes for CASSSQWGGKSSNSPLHF. The chain joins TRBV5-4 to TRBJ1-6; a weak D match, TRBD1 (5 bases). The ends were cut back, 3 bases at V and 6 bases at J, with 22 bases in the middle. CDR1 SGHNT and CDR2 YYREEE come from the germline V gene (reference sequence). This CDR3 is 18 amino acids long.

V usage is TRBV10-3 and J usage is TRBJ2-3; weak D call: TRBD1 (6 bases). The CDR3 consists of 18 residues. The V and J ends lost 2 bases and 0 bases respectively, with 18 bases between them. The germline gives CDR1 ENHRY, CDR2 SYGVKD. CDR3 sequence reads: CAISEHRDRDISTDTQYF. CDR3 nucleotide sequence: TGTGCCATCAGTGAGCACAGGGACCGCGACATCAGCACAGATACGCAGTATTTT.

This chain links TRBV29-1 with TRBJ2-3; D might be TRBD2 (6 bases). The CDR3 loop spans 14 amino acids. The germline CDR1 and CDR2 sequences are SQVTM and ANQGSEA. The V end lost 6 bases, the J end lost 3 bases, and 16 bases lay between the germline ends. CDR3 bases: TGCAGCGTCGGACGAGCGGGCAGGACAGATACGCAGTATTTT. Translation gives CSVGRAGRTDTQYF.

This clone was seen once. This chain joins TRBV7-2 and TRBJ1-1; the match to TRBD1 covers 7 bases. The length of the CDR3 is 15 residues. Germline loops: CDR1 SGHTA, CDR2 FQGNSA. Trimming at V came to 5 bases and at J to 4 bases, leaving 10 bases not matched to a gene. The CDR3 reads CASSTRQGVGTEAFF. CDR3 in DNA: TGTGCCAGCAGCACAAGGCAGGGGGTCGGCACTGAAGCTTTCTTT. The variable domain in full, with the rest retrieved from reference TRBV7-2 and TRBJ1-1, is GAGVSQSPSNKVTEKGKDVELRCDPISGHTALYWYRQSLGQGLEFLIYFQGNSAPDKSGLPSDRFSAERTGGSVSTLTIQRTQQEDSAVYLCASSTRQGVGTEAFFGQGTRLTVV.

The chain recombines TRBV27 with TRBJ1-2; D may be TRBD1 (6 bases). The length of the CDR3 is 15 residues. Per the germline V gene, CDR1 is MNHEY and CDR2 is SMNVEV (reference sequence). V lost 5 bases to trimming and J lost 4 bases, with 17 bases between them. The DNA for the CDR3 is TGTGCCAGCAGTCCCCTACAGGGATTCGGCTATGGCTACACCTTC. This translates into CASSPLQGFGYGYTF.

The rearrangement joins TRBV5-6 to TRBJ2-7; 7 nucleotides align to TRBD2. The trim removed 4 bases at V and 3 bases at J, leaving 10 bases unmatched. The CDR3 covers 15 residues. Germline V gene lookup returns CDR1 SGHDT and CDR2 YYEEEE. In DNA form, the CDR3 reads TGTGCCAGCAGCCTATGGGGAGCGGGGAGCTACGAGCAGTACTTC. Amino acid sequence: CASSLWGAGSYEQYF.

The rearrangement joins TRBV3-1 (or the pseudogene TRBV3-2) to TRBJ2-3; no firm D call. The CDR3 is made up of 13 amino acids. CDR1 and CDR2 (germline): LGHDT, YNNKEL (reference sequence). The germline V and J ends were trimmed by 0 bases and 6 bases, with 7 bases remaining between them. This CDR3 reads CASSQDLQDTQYF. CDR3 nucleotide sequence: TGTGCCAGCAGCCAAGATCTACAGGATACGCAGTATTTT.

The chain is built from TRBV29-1 and TRBJ2-7, with D perhaps TRBD1 (6 bases). The CDR3 runs to 12 residues. The germline gives CDR1 SQVTM, CDR2 ANQGSEA. V lost 6 bases, J lost 3 bases, and 12 bases lay in between. The CDR3 nucleotides read TGCAGCGTCAAGGACAGTTTCTACGAGCAGTACTTC. Amino acid sequence: CSVKDSFYEQYF.

The chain uses TRBV3-1 (or the pseudogene TRBV3-2) and TRBJ1-2, with D maybe TRBD1 (6 bases). Per the germline V gene, CDR1 is LGHDT and CDR2 is YNNKEL (reference sequence). V lost 0 bases, J lost 7 bases, and 9 bases lay in between. The CDR3 totals 13 residues. The CDR3 DNA sequence: TGTGCCAGCAGCCAAGAAAGGGGGGGTGGCTACACCTTC. Translating gives CASSQERGGGYTF.

This chain joins TRBV3-1 (or the pseudogene TRBV3-2) and TRBJ2-3; no firm D call. The CDR3 totals 13 residues. V was trimmed by 3 bases and J by 3 bases, leaving 7 bases between them. CDR1 and CDR2 from the germline V gene are LGHDT and YNNKEL (reference sequence). CDR3 in amino acids: CASSHPPTDTQYF. The CDR3 DNA reads as TGTGCCAGCAGCCACCCCCCTACAGATACGCAGTATTTT.

On this clone itself: Other DNA sequences in this specimen translate into the identical CDR3. The rearrangement links TRBV18 to TRBJ1-4; tentative D call: TRBD1 (6 bases). The CDR3 has 15 amino acids. Trimming cost V 0 bases and J 1 base, with 6 bases left between them. Looked up from germline, CDR1 is KGHSH and CDR2 is LQKENI. The CDR3 sequence: CASSPPGGTNEKLFF. For the CDR3, the DNA is TGTGCCAGCTCACCACCAGGGGGAACTAATGAAAAACTGTTTTTT.

J is TRBJ1-6 and V is TRBV11-2; TRBD1 matches at 7 bases. The CDR3 totals 14 residues. V lost 6 bases to trimming and J lost 8 bases; unmatched junction nucleotides: 7. Per the germline V gene, CDR1 is SGHAT and CDR2 is FQNNGV. CDR3: CASSLDRSYSPLHF. The CDR3 DNA is TGTGCCAGCAGTTTGGACAGGAGTTATTCACCCCTCCACTTT.

This chain connects TRBV6-1 to TRBJ1-1; D ambiguous. The germline V gene encodes CDR1 MNHNS and CDR2 SASEGT. This CDR3 comprises 14 residues. V lost 3 bases, J lost 1 base, and 9 bases lay in between. The chain's CDR3 is CASSERRRNTEAFF. The DNA for the CDR3 is TGTGCCAGCAGTGAGAGGCGGAGGAACACTGAAGCTTTCTTT.

The chain employs TRBV5-1 and TRBJ2-1; TRBD2 matches 14 bases. Germline V gives CDR1 SGHRS, CDR2 YFSETQ. The CDR3 is 15 amino acids. With V trimmed by 7 bases and J by 7 bases, 7 bases remained unmatched. CDR3 bases: TGCGCCAGCTTCGCGGGACTAGCGGGGGTAAATGAGCAGTTCTTC. It is translated as CASFAGLAGVNEQFF.